The 10 T cell receptor beta chains listed next were all sequenced from one sample in a study of CD8 T cells in ankylosing spondylitis. TCRdb ran MiXCR on the 5' RACE reads and lists one entry per CDR3 protein. The table lists some 240,000 distinct CDR3 sequences, around 9.2% of them singletons. The sequenced material came from blood, either unsorted or a sorted T cell fraction (not recorded which). The receptors derive from a male donor with ankylosing spondylitis or in good health (not recorded which).

This clonotype has a handful of counts. V gene TRBV6-1 combines with J gene TRBJ1-5; no clear D gene. CDR3 length: 15 amino acids. Trimming pared 2 bases from V and 2 bases from J, leaving 10 bases between. Germline V gene data show CDR1 as MNHNS and CDR2 as SASEGT. CDR3 sequence (DNA): TGTGCCAGCAGTGAAAGTTGGGGTGGCAATCAGCCCCAGCATTTT. Protein sequence: CASSESWGGNQPQHF.

This clonotype was observed a few times. The chain links TRBV7-2 to TRBJ2-5; TRBD2 might be the D (6 bases). Germline CDR1 reads SGHTA; CDR2 reads FQGNSA. Trimming took off 1 base at V and 5 bases at J, with 11 bases between the two ends. The CDR3 contains 14 residues. The CDR3 bases are TGTGCCAGCAGCTTAGGGCAGGGACTGGAGACCCAGTACTTC. It yields the protein CASSLGQGLETQYF.

On this clonotype: A much bigger clone sits one base away, suggesting this may be a read error. CDR3 residues: CASSFMMNTEAFF. The CDR3 DNA reads as TGTGCCAGCAGCTTTATGATGAACACTGAAGCTTTCTTT. This sequence joins TRBV7-2 and TRBJ1-1; the D is unclear. V was pared by 3 bases and J by 0 bases, with 5 bases between. The CDR3 consists of 13 residues. Germline loops: CDR1 SGHTA, CDR2 FQGNSA.

This clonotype occurred many times. The chain couples TRBV12-3 or TRBV12-4 to TRBJ2-1, with 12 nucleotides matching TRBD2. The V gene end was trimmed by 7 bases and the J gene end by 6 bases; junction bases not matched to a gene: 10. The CDR3 consists of 16 residues. The CDR3 DNA sequence: TGTGCCAGCACCCGGGCTAGCGGGAGGGCCGTCAATGAGCAGTTCTTC. Protein: CASTRASGRAVNEQFF.

In its sample, this clonotype was seen many times. The J gene is TRBJ2-1, the V gene TRBV5-1, with D possibly matching TRBD2 (6 bases). V was pared by 4 bases and J by 9 bases, with 11 bases between. This CDR3 has 12 residues. Germline CDR1 and CDR2: SGHRS and YFSETQ. CDR3 residues: CASSKDGGEQFF. The CDR3 nucleotides read TGCGCCAGCAGCAAAGACGGGGGTGAGCAGTTCTTC. The entire variable domain, with the rest obtained from reference TRBV5-1 and TRBJ2-1, is as follows: KAGVTQTPRYLIKTRGQQVTLSCSPISGHRSVSWYQQTPGQGLQFLFEYFSETQRNKGNFPGRFSGRQFSNSRSEMNVSTLELGDSALYLCASSKDGGEQFFGPGTRLTVL.

In this sample, this clonotype turned up many times. This chain joins TRBV4-2 and TRBJ2-4; 11 bases map to TRBD2. The CDR3 is 16 residues long. Looked up from germline, CDR1 is LGHNA and CDR2 is YNFKEQ. Trimming removed 5 bases from V and 5 bases from J; junction bases left unmatched: 8. CDR3 sequence (DNA): TGTGCCAGCAGCGGTCTAGCGGGAGGTACCCAAAACATTCAGTACTTC. The encoded protein is CASSGLAGGTQNIQYF.

This clonotype was observed at least ten times. The V gene is TRBV4-3, the J gene TRBJ1-6; 12 bases align to TRBD1. Germline values: CDR1 LGHNA, CDR2 YSLEER. The CDR3 totals 15 residues. The J segment lost 10 bases and the V segment lost 4 bases, leaving 5 bases of the junction unmatched. CDR3 residues: CASSPVGTGGSPLHF. CDR3 DNA: TGCGCCAGCAGCCCTGTAGGGACAGGGGGCTCACCCCTCCACTTT.

V gene TRBV12-3 or TRBV12-4 combines with J gene TRBJ2-2; 8 bases map to TRBD1. The trim removed 6 bases at V and 5 bases at J, leaving 11 bases unmatched. The CDR3 has 16 residues. The CDR3 DNA reads TGTGCCAGCAGCCCCCGGCTGACAGGGGAAACCGGGGAGCTGTTTTTT. Its protein is CASSPRLTGETGELFF.

This clonotype was detected ten times or more. This chain connects TRBV5-1 to TRBJ2-1; D possibly corresponds to TRBD2 (6 bases). Germline CDR1 and CDR2: SGHRS and YFSETQ. The ends were cut back, 4 bases at V and 4 bases at J, with 18 bases in the middle. The CDR3 covers 16 residues. As DNA, the CDR3 is TGCGCCAGCAGCCTAGTAGCGGACGGGGTGTACAATGAGCAGTTCTTC. This sequence encodes CASSLVADGVYNEQFF.

This clonotype occurred many times. The chain employs TRBV11-2 and TRBJ2-7, with D possibly TRBD2 on 6 matching bases. V shed 7 bases and J shed 4 bases, with 17 bases lying between them. Looked up from germline, CDR1 is SGHAT and CDR2 is FQNNGV. CDR3 length: 14 residues. The CDR3 reads CASNTGTPSYEQYF. The DNA for the CDR3 is TGTGCCAGCAACACCGGGACTCCCTCTTACGAGCAGTACTTC.